The 2 T cell receptor beta chains presented below share a single source sample, sequenced in a study of blood T cell repertoires in COVID-19. Clones were sequenced by immunoSEQ multiplex PCR, and TCRdb holds only the in-frame ones, with some missing. Among approximately 470,000 clones listed, 75% to 90% were seen once. Sequenced: peripheral blood. These receptors all stem from a human donor in a cohort sampled during active COVID-19.

This clone was seen a handful of times. J is TRBJ2-3 and V is TRBV6-1; 7 bases fit TRBD2. The ends lost 1 base at V and 7 bases at J; junction bases unmatched: 5. The CDR3 has 14 amino acids. Germline V gives CDR1 MNHNS, CDR2 SASEGT. The CDR3 loop is CASSEEGGPYTQYF. CDR3 nucleotides: TGTGCCAGCAGTGAAGAGGGAGGGCCATATACGCAGTATTTT.

This chain joins TRBV19 and TRBJ1-2, with D possibly matching TRBD1 (5 bases). Germline CDR1 and CDR2: LNHDA and SQIVND (reference sequence). The CDR3 has 14 residues. The V end was cut by 3 bases, the J end by 2 bases, with 10 bases between. The CDR3 loop is CASSISRQNYGYTF. The CDR3 region has the DNA TGTGCCAGTAGTATCTCCCGACAGAACTATGGCTACACCTTC.